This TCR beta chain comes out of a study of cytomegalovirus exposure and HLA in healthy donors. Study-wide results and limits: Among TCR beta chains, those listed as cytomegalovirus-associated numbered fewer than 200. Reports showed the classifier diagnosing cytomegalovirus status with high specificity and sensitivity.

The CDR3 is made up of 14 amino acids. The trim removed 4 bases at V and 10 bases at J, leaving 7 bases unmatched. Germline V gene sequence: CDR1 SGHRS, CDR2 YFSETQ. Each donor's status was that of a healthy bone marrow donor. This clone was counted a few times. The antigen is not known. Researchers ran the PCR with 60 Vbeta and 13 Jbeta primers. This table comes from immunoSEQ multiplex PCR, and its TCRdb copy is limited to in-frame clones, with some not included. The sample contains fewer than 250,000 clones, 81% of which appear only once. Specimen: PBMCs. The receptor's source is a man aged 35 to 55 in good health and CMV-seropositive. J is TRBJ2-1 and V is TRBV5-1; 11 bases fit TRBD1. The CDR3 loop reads CASSLGQGGFEQFF. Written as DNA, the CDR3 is TGCGCCAGCAGCCTGGGACAGGGGGGGTTCGAGCAGTTCTTC. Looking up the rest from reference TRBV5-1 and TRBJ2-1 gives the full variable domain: KAGVTQTPRYLIKTRGQQVTLSCSPISGHRSVSWYQQTPGQGLQFLFEYFSETQRNKGNFPGRFSGRQFSNSRSEMNVSTLELGDSALYLCASSLGQGGFEQFFGPGTRLTVL.